This TCR beta chain was profiled in a study of regulatory T cells in long-lasting Graves disease. Findings of the study overall: Persistent disease was associated with favored TRBV28 usage and with favored use of TRBJ1-2 and TRBJ2-5.

Arm-PCR of CDR3 regions with iRepertoire HTBI primers generated TCR beta libraries. MiXCR was run by TCRdb on the multiplex PCR reads, yielding one entry per CDR3 protein. The sample consists of 400,000 to 500,000 distinct CDR3 sequences, 15% of them appearing once. Specified time point: newly diagnosed GD, antithyroid drugs for less than 3 months. TCR sequences were obtained from RNA taken from PBMCs. This CDR3 region has 15 residues. The germline CDR1 and CDR2 sequences are SGHVS and FNYEAQ. The ends lost 5 bases at V and 8 bases at J; junction bases unmatched: 14. In its sample, this clonotype was seen once. Antigen: not known. This same sample was also part of a study on T cells in Graves' hyperthyroidism and ophthalmopathy. That study adds: Diagnoses were established using clinical symptoms, serum thyroxine and TRAb, thyroid ultrasound and orbital computed tomography. Most thyroid clonotypes with frequency above 0.001 were detected in blood. The model predicted ophthalmopathy a median around six months before onset.

The rearrangement links TRBV7-6 to TRBJ2-7; 8 bases align to TRBD2. The material sequenced was peripheral blood mononuclear cells (PBMCs), taken at new diagnosis, from a patient treated with antithyroid drugs. The TCR comes from a woman aged 30 to 39 with Graves disease. The CDR3 DNA sequence: TGTGCCAGCAGCCCTCGGTCGGGGGGGGGGGGGCAGCAGTACTTC. Its translation is CASSPRSGGGGQQYF. Drawing the rest from reference TRBV7-6 and TRBJ2-7, the complete variable domain is GAGVSQSPRYKVTKRGQDVALRCDPISGHVSLYWYRQALGQGPEFLTYFNYEAQQDKSGLPNDRFSAERPEGSISTLTIQRTEQRDSAMYRCASSPRSGGGGQQYFGPGTRLTVT.